Sequencing of this T cell receptor (beta chain) was carried out in a study of cytomegalovirus exposure and HLA in healthy donors. About the research overall: An earlier analysis identified more than 90 million unique TCR beta sequences in about 200 million T cells. An early data release held some 85 million unique TCRs from HLA-typed donors. Points from the study as a whole: In a later analysis, TCR beta V- and J-gene trimming was associated with a missense DCLRE1C variant.

The PCR ran on 60 Vbeta and 13 Jbeta primers. Produced via immunoSEQ multiplex PCR; TCRdb's table is partial and in-frame only. The sample features fewer than 70,000 clones, with 4% to 5.5% in its top ten. A word on this clone: Its antigen is not known.

Germline CDR1 reads SEHNR; CDR2 reads FQNEAQ (reference sequence). V shed 5 bases and J 4 bases; nucleotides not matched to a gene: 10. The CDR3 has 16 amino acids. When sampled, the donors appeared nominally healthy, though they likely had unrecorded immune exposures. The sample was PBMCs. The chain couples TRBV7-9 to TRBJ2-2; TRBD1 agrees at 7 bases. This clonotype was obtained from a man aged 25-40 years in good health and CMV-seropositive. CDR3 sequence: CASSVSGTVGTGELFF. The DNA for the CDR3 is TGTGCCAGCAGCGTTTCCGGGACAGTAGGCACCGGGGAGCTGTTTTTT.